This TCR beta chain was captured in a study of OX40 agonist ivuxolimab in advanced cancers. At the level of the study: As their treatment, patients were administered ivuxolimab, an agonistic anti-OX40 (CD134) antibody. Dose-escalation patients had hepatocellular carcinoma, melanoma, renal cell or head and neck cancer. Antecedent anti-PD-1, anti-PD-L1 or anti-CTLA-4 therapy was permissible, with roughly 36% having received some. Overall study findings and caveats: Average numbers of expanded clones were greater in CD8+ T cells than in CD4+.

CDR1 and CDR2 (germline): MNHNY, SVGAGI (reference sequence). The CDR3 runs to 15 residues. The V and J ends lost 7 bases and 5 bases respectively, with 17 bases between them. Notes on this clone: What it binds is not known.

Assay: immunoSEQ multiplex PCR; the TCRdb copy retains only in-frame clones and omits some. The sample includes about 57,000 clones, approximately 80% of them seen just once. This clonotype originated in an adult with an advanced solid tumor such as melanoma, head and neck, liver or kidney cancer. The chain recombines TRBV6-6 with TRBJ1-4; D is undetermined. The sequencing used CD4+ or CD8+ T cells sorted from blood, collected in a trial of the OX40 agonist ivuxolimab. The CDR3 loop reads CASTDALEGNEKLFF. The CDR3 DNA is TGTGCCAGCACCGATGCCCTGGAGGGAAATGAAAAACTGTTTTTT.